This TCR beta chain was identified in a study of T-cell reconstitution after alpha-beta-depleted transplantation in children. With regard to this clonotype: Its specificity is not known.

The CDR3 extends over 16 amino acids. V gave up 2 bases and J gave up 0 bases, with 11 bases separating them. The germline gives CDR1 KGHSH, CDR2 LQKENI. A library of TCRbeta sequences, prepared with unique molecular identifiers, was generated. TCRdb re-called the PCR reads through MiXCR, storing one row per CDR3 protein. This table holds hundreds of thousands of distinct CDR3 sequences, around 14% found once. Whole-study findings and limits: The origin of alpha-beta T cells about two months after transplant was reportedly several hundred expanded graft clones.

The specimen comprised PBMCs, sampled before TCRalphabeta/CD19-depleted stem cell transplant. The chain joins TRBV18 to TRBJ1-3; perhaps TRBD1 as D (5 bases). The TCR sequence derives from a girl aged 2-10 years with congenital amegakaryocytic thrombocytopenia, due to receive a stem cell transplant. CDR3 sequence reads: CASSPTRALSGNTIYF. The CDR3 nucleotides are TGTGCCAGCTCACCAACCAGGGCTCTCTCTGGAAACACCATATATTTT.